The present TCR beta chain was sequenced within a study of CD8+CD57+ T cells in acquired aplastic anemia. Study at large: DNA per sorted CD4+ or CD8+ sample ranged about 0.2 to 30 ug, averaging 3.2 ug.

TCR beta VDJ and CDR3 were profiled, and genomic DNA was the template. MiXCR, applied by TCRdb to the reads, yields one record per CDR3 protein. The sample contains roughly 160,000 distinct CDR3 sequences, 70% to 75% of which appear only once. Sequenced patients had shown CD8+CD57+ cell expansion by flow cytometry. Severe acquired aplastic anemia was diagnosed in all patients. Blood sampling was performed on the patients, and none of them had received therapy by then. On this clonotype itself: The antigen is not known.

Overall study results and limits: It was found that approximately 29 CD8+ CDR3 sequences were shared between patients and controls.

V was clipped by 2 bases and J by 2 bases; unmatched bases: 4. This CDR3 has 15 residues. Sample: sorted CD4+, CD8+, or CD8+CD57+ T cells (not recorded which) from PBMCs. V usage is TRBV6-7 and J usage is TRBJ2-7, with TRBD1 matching 9 bases. TRBV6-7 is noted as an ORF with a role that remains uncertain. The sequence was collected from a human donor with aplastic anemia. This chain's CDR3 is CASSYGQGRTYEQYF. For the CDR3, the DNA is TGTGCCAGCAGTTACGGACAGGGGAGAACCTACGAGCAGTACTTC.